Sequencing of this T cell receptor beta chain was carried out in a study of T cells in Graves' hyperthyroidism and ophthalmopathy. V gave up 6 bases and J gave up 6 bases, with 18 bases separating them. CDR3 length: 15 residues. Germline V gene sequence: CDR1 MDHEN, CDR2 SYDVKM. What was amplified from RNA transcripts were TCR beta CDR3 regions. In the first-round RT-PCR of the TCR CDR3, the HTBI primer set was used. TCRdb reprocessed the multiplex PCR reads via MiXCR and lists one record per CDR3 protein. The sample shows 210,000 or so distinct CDR3 sequences, 17% of them seen only once. Diagnoses used clinical symptoms, serum thyroxine and TRAb, thyroid ultrasound and orbital computed tomography.

The sample comprised blood. The V gene is TRBV28, the J gene TRBJ2-1; maybe TRBD1 (6 bases). The receptor was isolated from a man aged 50-59 years with Graves' hyperthyroidism. For the CDR3, the DNA is TGTGCCAGCAGCTATCGTTGGGGGCCAGGCAATGAGCAGTTCTTC. Amino acid sequence: CASSYRWGPGNEQFF.